Listed here are 12 T cell receptor beta chains from one sample, sequenced in a study of blood T cell repertoires in COVID-19. The assay was immunoSEQ multiplex PCR, and TCRdb's table has in-frame clones only and misses some. Of some 530,000 clones listed, 75% to 90% are singletons. The material sequenced was peripheral blood. Every receptor here comes from a human donor in a cohort sampled during active COVID-19.

The chain couples TRBV7-9 to TRBJ1-2; 10 bases map to TRBD1. Looked up from germline, CDR1 is SEHNR and CDR2 is FQNEAQ (reference sequence). The CDR3 has 14 residues. Unmatched junction bases numbered 3, after V lost 1 base and J lost 7 bases. DNA for the CDR3: TGTGCCAGCAGCTTAGGACAGGGGGCAGGTGGCTACACCTTC. Its protein product is CASSLGQGAGGYTF.

The chain combines TRBV7-3 with TRBJ2-1, with 7 bases lining up with TRBD2. This CDR3 spans 14 amino acids. V dropped 2 bases and J dropped 9; count of bases not matched to a gene: 7. The germline V gene encodes CDR1 SGHTA and CDR2 FQGTGA. This CDR3 reads CASSLGREQGEQFF. DNA of the CDR3: TGTGCCAGCAGCTTAGGGCGGGAGCAGGGTGAGCAGTTCTTC. The full variable domain, its missing parts supplied by reference TRBV7-3 and TRBJ2-1, is GAGVSQTPSNKVTEKGKYVELRCDPISGHTALYWYRQSLGQGPEFLIYFQGTGAADDSGLPNDRFFAVRPEGSVSTLKIQRTERGDSAVYLCASSLGREQGEQFFGPGTRLTVL.

V is TRBV7-9 and J is TRBJ1-5; D is possibly TRBD1 (5 bases). Germline-derived CDR1 and CDR2 are SEHNR and FQNEAQ (reference sequence). Between the trimmed V and J ends, which lost 2 bases and 2 bases, there was a span of 7 bases. The CDR3 has 14 residues. The CDR3 DNA sequence: TGTGCCAGCAGCTTAACGGGGGGCAATCAGCCCCAGCATTTT. It translates to CASSLTGGNQPQHF.

The chain carries TRBV4-2 and TRBJ1-2; D is unresolved. Germline lookup yields CDR1 LGHNA and CDR2 YNFKEQ. This CDR3 contains 15 residues. The germline V and J ends were trimmed by 0 bases and 2 bases, with 10 bases remaining between them. CDR3 in amino acids: CASSQDRQVNYGYTF. The CDR3 DNA sequence: TGTGCCAGCAGCCAAGATAGGCAGGTGAACTATGGCTACACCTTC.

The CDR3 nucleotides are TGCAGTGCTAGTTGGACAGCCTACGAGCAGTACTTC. This sequence encodes CSASWTAYEQYF. The chain employs TRBV20-1 and TRBJ2-7; D is possibly TRBD1 (6 bases). The germline V gene has CDR1 DFQATT and CDR2 SNEGSKA (reference sequence). The CDR3 is made up of 12 amino acids. V was cut by 3 bases and J by 2 bases, with 8 bases left in between.

This clone was found once. Possible read error: a much larger clone is one base away. Other DNA sequences within the sample encode an identical CDR3. V gene TRBV7-9 combines with J gene TRBJ1-2, with a possible D match to TRBD1 (6 bases). Germline V lookup: CDR1 SEHNR, CDR2 FQNEAQ (reference sequence). The CDR3 sequence is 18 residues long. The CDR3 is CASSPGGDTRHANYGYTF. The CDR3 coding sequence is TGCGCCAGCAGCCCGGGGGGGGACACTAGACATGCCAACTATGGCTACACCTTC.

This chain joins TRBV6-6 and TRBJ2-3, with TRBD1 identical over 8 bases. There are 16 residues in the CDR3. The junction had 8 bases not matched to a gene; V was cut back by 2 bases and J by 4 bases. Germline lookup yields CDR1 MNHNY and CDR2 SVGAGI (reference sequence). The CDR3 DNA reads as TGTGCCAGCAGTTACCTTAGGACAGGGAACCCAGATACGCAGTATTTT. This gives the protein CASSYLRTGNPDTQYF.

The chain joins TRBV23-1 to TRBJ2-7, with TRBD1 as a possible D gene (6 bases). TRBV23-1 is recorded as an ORF, its role being uncertain. The V end was cut by 0 bases, the J end by 6 bases, with 12 bases between. The CDR3 is 14 amino acids. CDR3 sequence: CASSQSPRGGEQYF. The CDR3 DNA reads as TGCGCCAGCAGTCAATCCCCCAGGGGCGGCGAGCAGTACTTC.

The CDR3 coding sequence is TGTGCCAGTCAGGGTGTCCTATCTGGCTACACCTTC. Its translation is CASQGVLSGYTF. This chain uses TRBV19 with TRBJ1-2; possible D gene TRBD1, 5 bases. V was shortened by 8 bases and J by 7 bases, with 14 bases between the two germline ends. The CDR3 is 12 amino acids. Germline assignment: CDR1 LNHDA and CDR2 SQIVND (reference sequence).

Regarding this clone: This CDR3 is also generated by other DNA sequences in the sample. The V call is TRBV28, the J call TRBJ1-1; D is perhaps TRBD1 (6 bases). Trimming stripped 1 base from V and 4 bases from J, with 7 bases between. CDR1 is MDHEN and CDR2 is SYDVKM in the germline V gene. CDR3 length: 13 amino acids. The CDR3 sequence is CASSLSGVTEAFF. For the CDR3, the DNA is TGTGCCAGCAGTTTATCAGGGGTCACTGAAGCTTTCTTT.

This clone was counted once. The rearrangement joins TRBV11-3 to TRBJ2-1, with 10 positions matching TRBD2. CDR3 size: 14 residues. From germline, CDR1 is SGHNT and CDR2 YENEEA. With 5 bases clipped from V and 5 bases from J, the junction kept 3 bases outside the gene matches. This CDR3 reads CASSASGSHNEQFF. The CDR3 bases are TGTGCCAGCAGCGCTAGCGGGAGTCACAATGAGCAGTTCTTC. The complete variable domain, with remaining parts taken from reference TRBV11-3 and TRBJ2-1, reads EAGVVQSPRYKIIEKKQPVAFWCNPISGHNTLYWYLQNLGQGPELLIRYENEEAVDDSQLPKDRFSAERLKGVDSTLKIQPAELGDSAVYLCASSASGSHNEQFFGPGTRLTVL.

In its sample, this clone was seen once. The chain couples TRBV5-1 to TRBJ1-1; the match to TRBD1 covers 8 bases. The CDR3 has 15 amino acids. Losses at the gene ends were 4 bases for V and 1 base for J; bases not matched to a gene: 6. The germline V gene encodes CDR1 SGHRS and CDR2 YFSETQ. This CDR3 reads CASSETGGSNTEAFF. In DNA, the CDR3 is TGCGCCAGCAGCGAAACAGGGGGTTCGAACACTGAAGCTTTCTTT. The full variable domain, its missing parts supplied by reference TRBV5-1 and TRBJ1-1, is KAGVTQTPRYLIKTRGQQVTLSCSPISGHRSVSWYQQTPGQGLQFLFEYFSETQRNKGNFPGRFSGRQFSNSRSEMNVSTLELGDSALYLCASSETGGSNTEAFFGQGTRLTVV.